The 24 T cell receptor beta chains reported below all come from one sample, sequenced in a study of response to subunit inactivated influenza vaccine. MiXCR, run by TCRdb on the RT-PCR reads, gives a single entry per CDR3 protein. Of approximately 530,000 distinct CDR3 sequences in the sample, 7.6% were seen once. Source: PBMCs from blood, taken 23 months after vaccination. These receptors were taken from a man aged 50-75 years who received an inactivated influenza vaccine.

The table lists this clonotype with a few counts. The chain uses TRBV9 and TRBJ1-5; D possibly corresponds to TRBD1 (6 bases). The length of the CDR3 is 14 residues. Trimming shortened V by 3 bases and J by 2 bases, and 9 bases separated the two germline ends. In germline, CDR1 is SGDLS, CDR2 YYNGEE. The CDR3 sequence: CASSGGGGNQPQHF. The CDR3 nucleotides read TGTGCCAGCAGCGGCGGGGGCGGCAATCAGCCCCAGCATTTT.

The rearrangement joins TRBV11-2 to TRBJ2-7; D possibly corresponds to TRBD1 (5 bases). From germline, CDR1 is SGHAT and CDR2 FQNNGV. V lost 0 bases and J lost 3, with 15 bases in between. The CDR3 loop spans 16 amino acids. The CDR3 nucleotides are TGTGCCAGCAGCTTAGATCGCGCTAGGGGCCGCTACGAGCAGTACTTC. It translates to CASSLDRARGRYEQYF.

This clonotype showed up just a few times. V is TRBV20-1 and J is TRBJ2-2; D perhaps matches TRBD2 (5 bases). This CDR3 has 16 amino acids. The germline gives CDR1 DFQATT, CDR2 SNEGSKA (reference sequence). V lost 6 bases and J lost 4, with 21 bases in between. This CDR3 is CSAPLPEWAGTGELFF. CDR3 sequence (DNA): TGCAGTGCCCCCCTCCCCGAGTGGGCGGGCACCGGGGAGCTGTTTTTT.

The chain uses TRBV27 and TRBJ2-4; 12 positions agree with TRBD2. The V gene's germline CDR1 is MNHEY and CDR2 SMNVEV (reference sequence). CDR3 length: 16 residues. V gave up 3 bases and J gave up 1 base; unmatched junction bases: 1. The CDR3 DNA follows: TGTGCCAGCAGTTTGCTAGCGGGGGGGGCCAAAAACATTCAGTACTTC. It encodes CASSLLAGGAKNIQYF.

The V call is TRBV27, the J call TRBJ2-3, with D possibly TRBD2 on 6 matching bases. Germline CDR1 is MNHEY and CDR2 is SMNVEV (reference sequence). The CDR3 loop spans 15 amino acids. V gave up 0 bases and J gave up 7 bases, with 14 bases separating them. This CDR3 is CASSLSLAVGHTQYF. The CDR3 coding sequence is TGTGCCAGCAGTTTATCTTTAGCGGTGGGCCATACGCAGTATTTT.

This clonotype was detected a few times. In DNA form, the CDR3 reads TGTGCCAGTAACTCACAGGGAGGAAGCCCGGGTGGCTACACCTTC. It yields the protein CASNSQGGSPGGYTF. This chain links TRBV19 with TRBJ1-2, with TRBD1 as a possible D gene (6 bases). Trimming stripped 7 bases from V and 7 bases from J, with 22 bases between. The CDR3 consists of 15 residues. Germline CDR1 LNHDA, CDR2 SQIVND (reference sequence).

V and J are TRBV20-1 and TRBJ2-3, with 8 bases identical to TRBD2. CDR1 is DFQATT and CDR2 is SNEGSKA in the germline V gene (reference sequence). The CDR3 has 14 amino acids. V dropped 5 bases and J dropped 5; count of bases not matched to a gene: 9. This CDR3 reads CSALRSGKLDTQYF. In nucleotides, the CDR3 is TGCAGTGCTCTCCGTAGCGGGAAGTTAGATACGCAGTATTTT.

This clonotype showed up just a few times. V gene TRBV7-2 combines with J gene TRBJ1-2; 12 positions match TRBD1. Germline trimming cut 5 bases from V and 8 bases from J; bases unmatched to any gene: 6. Germline CDR1 is SGHTA and CDR2 is FQGNSA. This CDR3 has 14 amino acids. CDR3 DNA sequence: TGTGCCAGCAGCACCGGGACAGGGGGCTTGGGCTACACCTTC. Its protein product is CASSTGTGGLGYTF. The whole variable domain, remainder taken from reference TRBV7-2 and TRBJ1-2, is GAGVSQSPSNKVTEKGKDVELRCDPISGHTALYWYRQSLGQGLEFLIYFQGNSAPDKSGLPSDRFSAERTGGSVSTLTIQRTQQEDSAVYLCASSTGTGGLGYTFGSGTRLTVV.

The chain is built from TRBV7-9 and TRBJ1-4; TRBD1 agrees at 7 bases. V was pared by 10 bases and J by 8 bases, with 16 bases of the junction left unmatched. The CDR3 length is 15 residues. Germline V gene data show CDR1 as SEHNR and CDR2 as FQNEAQ (reference sequence). The CDR3 reads CATRQGRDRVEKLFF. CDR3 DNA: TGTGCCACAAGACAGGGTCGGGATCGGGTAGAAAAACTGTTTTTT.

The sample holds one count of this clonotype. This chain joins TRBV7-6 and TRBJ2-7, with a tentative D call TRBD1 (6 bases). CDR3 length: 14 residues. From germline, CDR1 is SGHVS and CDR2 FNYEAQ. V shed 4 bases and J shed 4 bases, with 14 bases lying between them. This CDR3 reads CASSYLPDSYEQYF. CDR3 DNA: TGTGCCAGCAGCTACCTTCCGGACAGTTACGAGCAGTACTTC.

This clonotype was recorded many times. The rearrangement joins TRBV7-8 to TRBJ2-7; weak D call: TRBD2 (6 bases). The CDR3 is made up of 13 amino acids. The V gene lost 11 bases and the J gene lost 6 bases, with 20 bases spanning the gap. Per the germline V gene, CDR1 is SGHVS and CDR2 is FQNEAQ. The CDR3 reads CAGALAVRSEQYF. DNA of the CDR3: TGTGCCGGGGCACTAGCTGTTAGGTCCGAGCAGTACTTC. Looking up the rest from reference TRBV7-8 and TRBJ2-7 gives the full variable domain: GAGVSQSPRYKVAKRGQDVALRCDPISGHVSLFWYQQALGQGPEFLTYFQNEAQLDKSGLPSDRFFAERPEGSVSTLKIQRTQQEDSAVYLCAGALAVRSEQYFGPGTRLTVT.

This clonotype was seen only a few times. The chain couples TRBV7-9 to TRBJ2-3; D perhaps matches TRBD2 (6 bases). The V gene lost 5 bases and the J gene lost 0 bases, with 15 bases spanning the gap. The CDR3 extends over 16 amino acids. Germline-derived CDR1 and CDR2 are SEHNR and FQNEAQ (reference sequence). CDR3 loop: CASSRTIGTSTDTQYF. CDR3 DNA sequence: TGTGCCAGCAGCCGGACAATCGGGACTAGCACAGATACGCAGTATTTT.

The table lists this clonotype with many counts. The rearrangement uses TRBV5-1 and TRBJ2-7; no clear D. This CDR3 is built from 13 residues. The V gene's germline CDR1 is SGHRS and CDR2 YFSETQ. V was pared by 1 base and J by 6 bases, with 11 bases between. Here the CDR3 DNA reads TGCGCCAGCAGCTTGCGGACCAGTGCCGAGCAGTACTTC. It yields the protein CASSLRTSAEQYF. Full variable domain (rest looked up from reference TRBV5-1 and TRBJ2-7): KAGVTQTPRYLIKTRGQQVTLSCSPISGHRSVSWYQQTPGQGLQFLFEYFSETQRNKGNFPGRFSGRQFSNSRSEMNVSTLELGDSALYLCASSLRTSAEQYFGPGTRLTVT.

This clonotype has a handful of counts. The rearrangement joins TRBV20-1 to TRBJ1-5; D unclear. Trimming cost V 5 bases and J 0 bases, with 8 bases left between them. Germline CDR1 DFQATT, CDR2 SNEGSKA (reference sequence). CDR3 length equals 13 residues. CDR3 sequence: CSAGRNSNQPQHF. The CDR3 nucleotides read TGCAGTGCTGGCAGGAATAGCAATCAGCCCCAGCATTTT.

Regarding this clonotype: This may come from a read error, since a much larger clone is one base off. The chain combines TRBV4-2 with TRBJ1-2; maybe TRBD1 (5 bases). V dropped 0 bases and J dropped 0 bases, with 8 bases sitting between them. CDR1 and CDR2 from the germline V gene are LGHNA and YNFKEQ. The CDR3 extends over 15 amino acids. CDR3 loop: CASSQDKTANYGYTF. The CDR3 nucleotides are TGTGCCAGCAGCCAAGATAAGACAGCTAACTATGGCTACACCTTC.

With regard to this clonotype: Just one base apart from a much larger clone, this may be a read error. J is TRBJ1-5 and V is TRBV12-3 or TRBV12-4; D gene unclear. With 0 bases removed from V and 16 bases from J, the gap between germline ends came to 13 bases. The CDR3 runs 12 residues. Here the CDR3 DNA reads TGTGCCAGCAGTTTAGCGCCTGCAATGGTACATTTT. Encoded protein: CASSLAPAMVHF.

This clonotype was picked up many times. The chain has TRBV12-3 or TRBV12-4 and TRBJ1-2; D perhaps matches TRBD1 (6 bases). The V end lost 1 base, the J end lost 8 bases, and 14 bases lay between the germline ends. This CDR3 is 14 amino acids long. In DNA, the CDR3 is TGTGCCAGCAGTTTAGGTTGGACAGTGAACGGCTACACCTTC. It yields the protein CASSLGWTVNGYTF.

This clonotype was counted between two and nine times. This chain joins TRBV6-5 and TRBJ2-7; unclear D gene. V lost 6 bases and J 3 bases, leaving 6 bases between the germline ends. Germline V gene lookup returns CDR1 MNHEY and CDR2 SVGAGI. There are 11 residues in the CDR3. CDR3 coding DNA: TGTGCCAGCAGAACCCTCTACGAGCAGTACTTC. Translation gives CASRTLYEQYF.

This clonotype was found a few times. CDR3 protein: CSAGTAGQPQHF. DNA for the CDR3: TGCAGTGCTGGTACGGCAGGGCAGCCCCAGCATTTT. The chain couples TRBV20-1 to TRBJ1-5; D is possibly TRBD1 (5 bases). This CDR3 contains 12 residues. V was trimmed by 5 bases and J by 7 bases, leaving 12 bases between them. CDR1 and CDR2 from the germline V gene are DFQATT and SNEGSKA (reference sequence).

This clonotype has ten or more counts. The gene calls are TRBV12-3 or TRBV12-4 and TRBJ2-1; D gene ambiguous. The CDR3 sequence is 13 residues long. Trimming left V 5 bases short and J 8 bases short, with 13 bases between. The CDR3 sequence is CASSRTIGYEQFF. The CDR3 coding sequence is TGTGCCAGCAGTCGGACCATAGGGTATGAGCAGTTCTTC.

This clonotype showed up many times. The rearrangement joins TRBV10-3 to TRBJ2-5; 13 positions agree with TRBD2. This CDR3 contains 15 residues. Germline CDR1 ENHRY, CDR2 SYGVKD. With V trimmed by 10 bases and J by 5 bases, 10 bases remained unmatched. CDR3 coding DNA: TGTGCCACCAGAGAGGGACTAGCGGGAAAGGAGACCCAGTACTTC. It translates to CATREGLAGKETQYF.

The chain has TRBV12-3 or TRBV12-4 and TRBJ2-1; 8 bases match TRBD2. This CDR3 has 17 amino acids. V lost 3 bases, J lost 5 bases, and 12 bases stayed unmatched. The CDR3 nucleotides are TGTGCCAGCAGTTTCCTTCTGGGCGGGGGGCGACACAATGAGCAGTTCTTC. It codes for CASSFLLGGGRHNEQFF.

This chain links TRBV3-1 with TRBJ1-2; 9 bases align to TRBD1. Looked up from germline, CDR1 is LGHDT and CDR2 is YNNKEL (reference sequence). V dropped 1 base and J dropped 8; count of bases not matched to a gene: 5. This CDR3 has 14 residues. CDR3 amino acids: CASSQVDRGRGYTF. The CDR3 DNA sequence: TGTGCCAGCAGCCAAGTGGACAGGGGTCGCGGCTACACCTTC.

V usage is TRBV6-2 or TRBV6-3 and J usage is TRBJ2-6, with 8 positions matching TRBD1. Germline V lookup: CDR1 MNHEY, CDR2 SVGEGT. V gave up 5 bases and J gave up 0 bases; unmatched junction bases: 6. This CDR3 region has 17 residues. CDR3: CASSRDRGPSGANVLTF. In DNA form, the CDR3 reads TGTGCCAGCAGTCGTGACAGGGGCCCCTCTGGGGCCAACGTCCTGACTTTC.